This TCR beta chain was retrieved from a study of T cells in Graves' hyperthyroidism and ophthalmopathy. Whole-study context: Blood was drawn when the patient was first diagnosed and still untreated.

TCR beta CDR3 regions were amplified from RNA transcripts. RT-PCR in the first round (using the HTBI primer set) targeted the TCR CDR3. TCRdb reprocessed the multiplex PCR reads via MiXCR and lists one record per CDR3 protein. There are about 270,000 distinct CDR3 sequences in the sample; about 15% occur only once, and roughly 30% lies in the top ten. At least ten counts were recorded for this clonotype. What it recognizes is unknown. Patients having uncontrolled infection, another autoimmune disease, pregnancy or lactation were not included. For the diagnoses, clinical symptoms, serum thyroxine and TRAb, thyroid ultrasound and orbital computed tomography were used. This CDR3 has 15 residues. The junction had 3 bases not matched to a gene; V was cut back by 0 bases and J by 0 bases. The germline CDR1 and CDR2 sequences are DFQATT and SNEGSKA (reference sequence). Study-level findings and limits: Through a model of 13 V-J features, ophthalmopathy was separated from stable hyperthyroidism.

The receptor was derived from a woman aged 50 to 65 with Graves' hyperthyroidism that later progressed to Graves' ophthalmopathy. The V call is TRBV20-1, the J call TRBJ2-3; 7 bases are shared with TRBD2. The sample was blood. CDR3 amino acids: CSARDGTTSTDTQYF. For the CDR3, the DNA is TGCAGTGCTAGAGACGGGACTACTAGCACAGATACGCAGTATTTT.